The present TCR beta chain was sequenced within a study of cytomegalovirus exposure and HLA in healthy donors. Study-level findings and limits: Reports credit the classifier with highly specific, highly sensitive diagnosis of cytomegalovirus status.

Remarks on this clone: The antigen remains undetermined.

This CDR3 is 14 amino acids long. The V end lost 6 bases, the J end lost 0 bases, and 11 bases lay between the germline ends. The V gene's germline CDR1 is MNHEY and CDR2 SMNVEV (reference sequence). Primers: 60 Vbeta forward and 13 Jbeta reverse. Only in-frame clones appear in the TCRdb table, and some are missing; sequencing was by immunoSEQ multiplex PCR. Among 100,000 to 150,000 clones, roughly 79% were seen once, and the ten largest hold about 1.5%. This sequence originates from a woman younger than 30 in good health and CMV-seronegative. Source material: PBMCs. This chain joins TRBV27 and TRBJ1-1; D remains unclear. The CDR3 spells CASSLNLMNTEAFF. CDR3 sequence (DNA): TGTGCCAGCAGCCTGAACTTAATGAACACTGAAGCTTTCTTT.